Described below is a single T cell receptor beta chain sequence and its context. Antigen unknown. The data were taken from a study of PD-1 blockade in mismatch repair-deficient tumors. On the study more broadly: Enrolled about 2013-2016, patients had progressing, pretreated mismatch repair-deficient cancers of 12 to 13 types. Overall study results and limits: After pembrolizumab, tumor-resident clones rose rapidly, then generally contracted before radiologic responses.

TCRdb's table, derived via immunoSEQ multiplex PCR, lists solely in-frame clones and lacks some. The sample lists under 75,000 clones, approximately 88% occurring once. Deletions cut 1 base from V and 5 bases from J, with 11 bases between. The length of the CDR3 is 14 residues. In germline, CDR1 is MNHEY, CDR2 SMNVEV (reference sequence). Every patient had mismatch repair deficiency by PCR or immunohistochemistry. This TCR was recovered from an adult with mismatch repair-deficient cancer. Sequencing was performed on peripheral blood, taken 52 weeks after starting pembrolizumab. The V call is TRBV27, the J call TRBJ2-5; D gene ambiguous. This CDR3 reads CASSLFWGRETQYF. The CDR3 bases are TGTGCCAGCAGTTTATTTTGGGGTAGGGAGACCCAGTACTTC.